What follows are 25 T cell receptor beta chains derived from one specimen sequenced in a study of CD8 T cells in ankylosing spondylitis. These receptors are not linked to any known antigen. Study-wide findings and caveats: What seemed typical of ankylosing spondylitis blood was a TCR beta motif built from 8 or 9 highly homologous variants.

Each CDR3 protein is one row after TCRdb ran MiXCR on the 5' RACE reads. The sample has about 540,000 distinct CDR3 sequences, about an eighth seen once. Sequencing used blood, either unsorted or a sorted T cell fraction (not recorded which). Source of these receptors: a male donor with ankylosing spondylitis.

The J gene is TRBJ2-7, the V gene TRBV5-1; D perhaps matches TRBD2 (6 bases). The CDR3 covers 14 residues. The V gene's germline CDR1 is SGHRS and CDR2 YFSETQ. Trimming left V 8 bases short and J 0 bases short, with 15 bases between. The CDR3 reads CASTLFGSSYEQYF. CDR3 coding DNA: TGCGCCAGTACCCTATTCGGGAGCTCCTACGAGCAGTACTTC.

The table lists this clonotype with a few counts. The chain uses TRBV7-9 and TRBJ2-3; D not certain. CDR3 size: 15 residues. V was cut by 6 bases and J by 4 bases, with 17 bases left in between. Germline CDR1 reads SEHNR; CDR2 reads FQNEAQ (reference sequence). Written as DNA, the CDR3 is TGTGCCAGCAGTTCTGTACCCGTAGTAGCAGATACGCAGTATTTT. Its protein is CASSSVPVVADTQYF.

Only a few counts were recorded for this clonotype. CDR3 DNA sequence: TGTGCCAGCTCACCGGCTAGCGGGGGTTCCAATGAGCAGTTCTTC. Its protein product is CASSPASGGSNEQFF. The chain employs TRBV18 and TRBJ2-1; 10 positions agree with TRBD2. V was clipped by 3 bases and J by 6 bases; unmatched bases: 5. The CDR3 runs to 15 residues. The germline V gene has CDR1 KGHSH and CDR2 LQKENI.

This clonotype was observed a few times. This chain links TRBV5-1 with TRBJ2-5; perhaps TRBD2 as D (5 bases). Trimming removed 5 bases from V and 5 bases from J, with 19 bases in between. Germline-derived CDR1 and CDR2 are SGHRS and YFSETQ. The length of the CDR3 is 15 residues. The CDR3 reads CASRPLADLGETQYF. The CDR3 nucleotides are TGCGCCAGCAGACCTCTAGCAGATCTGGGGGAGACCCAGTACTTC. Filled out from reference TRBV5-1 and TRBJ2-5, the complete variable domain reads KAGVTQTPRYLIKTRGQQVTLSCSPISGHRSVSWYQQTPGQGLQFLFEYFSETQRNKGNFPGRFSGRQFSNSRSEMNVSTLELGDSALYLCASRPLADLGETQYFGPGTRLLVL.

Regarding this clonotype: One end of the junction is discordant with germline, which a read error may explain. The V and J genes are TRBV5-5 and TRBJ2-1, with D perhaps given as TRBD1 or TRBD2 (6 bases each). The germline gives CDR1 SGHKS, CDR2 YYEKEE (reference sequence). The CDR3 is 15 amino acids. The CDR3 DNA follows: TGTGCCAGCGGCTTGGGGGGCCTCTCCTACAATGAGCAGTTCTTC. Its protein product is CASGLGGLSYNEQFF. The entire variable domain, with the rest obtained from reference TRBV5-5 and TRBJ2-1, is as follows: DAGVTQSPTHLIKTRGQQVTLRCSPISGHKSVSWYQQVLGQGPQFIFQYYEKEERGRGNFPDRFSARQFPNYSSELNVNALLLGDSALYLCASGLGGLSYNEQFFGPGTRLTVL.

This clonotype was seen only a few times. This chain links TRBV5-1 with TRBJ2-3; D may correspond to TRBD1 or TRBD2 (5 bases each). Trimming took off 4 bases at V and 7 bases at J, with 16 bases between the two ends. Germline V gene data show CDR1 as SGHRS and CDR2 as YFSETQ. This CDR3 region has 14 residues. Written as DNA, the CDR3 is TGCGCCAGCAGCGCTGAATCCCGGGGCTATACGCAGTATTTT. It encodes CASSAESRGYTQYF.

The V gene is TRBV20-1, the J gene TRBJ2-3; TRBD1 agrees at 10 bases. CDR1 is DFQATT, CDR2 SNEGSKA, per germline (reference sequence). Germline trimming cut 3 bases from V and 5 bases from J; bases unmatched to any gene: 8. The CDR3 is made up of 15 amino acids. CDR3 in DNA: TGCAGTGCTAGTATGGACAGGGGGATACAAGATACGCAGTATTTT. Protein sequence: CSASMDRGIQDTQYF.

The chain employs TRBV7-2 and TRBJ2-1; D is unclear. The V gene lost 5 bases and the J gene lost 3 bases, with 11 bases spanning the gap. Germline CDR1 SGHTA, CDR2 FQGNSA. The CDR3 is 14 residues long. CDR3 nucleotides: TGTGCCAGCAGCGGAGCTCAACACTACAATGAGCAGTTCTTC. It translates to CASSGAQHYNEQFF.

CDR3 DNA: TGTGCCAGCCGGACAGGCCTTAACTATGGCTACACCTTC. Residues: CASRTGLNYGYTF. V usage is TRBV12-3 or TRBV12-4 and J usage is TRBJ1-2; 7 bases map to TRBD1. This CDR3 contains 13 residues. With 8 bases clipped from V and 1 base from J, the junction kept 4 bases outside the gene matches.

This clonotype has a count of ten or more. This chain connects TRBV12-3 or TRBV12-4 to TRBJ2-3; 7 nucleotides align to TRBD1. The CDR3 runs 13 residues. The V gene end was trimmed by 4 bases and the J gene end by 7 bases; junction bases not matched to a gene: 5. CDR3 amino acids: CASSSVQGYTQYF. The CDR3 DNA is TGTGCCAGCAGTTCCGTACAGGGGTATACGCAGTATTTT.

The chain couples TRBV11-2 to TRBJ2-7; TRBD2 is a possible D gene (6 bases). V lost 3 bases and J lost 4, with 13 bases in between. The CDR3 covers 14 residues. The germline V gene has CDR1 SGHAT and CDR2 FQNNGV. The CDR3 region is CASSFSGTLYEQYF. The CDR3 DNA is TGTGCCAGCAGCTTCTCCGGGACTTTATACGAGCAGTACTTC.

This clonotype has only a few counts. The CDR3 nucleotides read TGCGCCAGCAGCTTGCGGGGGGAGGCCTACGAGCAGTACTTC. The encoded protein is CASSLRGEAYEQYF. The chain has TRBV5-1 and TRBJ2-7; 7 bases match TRBD2. The junction had 3 bases not matched to a gene; V was cut back by 1 base and J by 2 bases. Germline V lookup: CDR1 SGHRS, CDR2 YFSETQ. The CDR3 runs to 14 residues.

This rearrangement joins TRBV5-1 to TRBJ2-3, with D hard to call. This CDR3 is 13 amino acids long. The germline V gene encodes CDR1 SGHRS and CDR2 YFSETQ. V lost 0 bases and J lost 5, with 7 bases in between. The CDR3 reads CASSLELGDTQYF. The CDR3 bases are TGCGCCAGCAGCTTGGAGCTTGGAGATACGCAGTATTTT.

The chain employs TRBV6-1 and TRBJ1-1, with TRBD1 matching over 7 bases. The CDR3 has 14 residues. Germline CDR1 is MNHNS and CDR2 is SASEGT. V shed 1 base and J 5 bases; nucleotides not matched to a gene: 4. As DNA, the CDR3 is TGTGCCAGCAGTGAAGAAAGGGGGCTTACTGAAGCTTTCTTT. Translating gives CASSEERGLTEAFF.

The CDR3 nucleotides read TGCGCCAGCAGCCAAGATCCGGACTTTAATGAGCAGTTCTTC. Translation: CASSQDPDFNEQFF. The chain couples TRBV4-1 to TRBJ2-1; a possible D gene is TRBD2 (5 bases). CDR1 and CDR2 from the germline V gene are MGHRA and YSYEKL. Trimming left V 0 bases short and J 7 bases short, with 10 bases between. CDR3 size: 14 residues.

This clonotype turned up a few times. The chain is built from TRBV24-1 and TRBJ2-1, with D uncertain. Per the germline V gene, CDR1 is KGHDR and CDR2 is SFDVKD. The CDR3 is made up of 15 amino acids. V shed 5 bases and J shed 0 bases, with 10 bases lying between them. CDR3 loop: CATSARMSSYNEQFF. The CDR3 coding sequence is TGTGCCACCAGTGCCCGCATGTCCTCCTACAATGAGCAGTTCTTC.

This clonotype has only a few counts. The chain has TRBV25-1 and TRBJ2-7; 7 nucleotides line up with TRBD1. There are 14 residues in the CDR3. Germline CDR1 MGHDK, CDR2 SYGVNS. J gave up 2 bases and V 5 bases, and 6 bases lay outside the gene matches. CDR3 coding DNA: TGTGCCAGCAGTACAAACAGGGGACCCTACGAGCAGTACTTC. Amino acid sequence: CASSTNRGPYEQYF.

This clonotype showed up just a few times. This chain links TRBV28 with TRBJ2-1, with D perhaps assigned TRBD1 or TRBD2 (5 bases each). Germline values: CDR1 MDHEN, CDR2 SYDVKM. Trimming shortened V by 5 bases and J by 8 bases, and 10 bases separated the two germline ends. The CDR3 has 12 residues. The CDR3 nucleotides read TGTGCCAGCAGTCAGCCGGGACATGAGCAGTTCTTC. This encodes CASSQPGHEQFF.

The chain has TRBV13 and TRBJ2-7, with 9 nucleotides matching TRBD1. The germline V gene encodes CDR1 PRHDT and CDR2 FYEKMQ (reference sequence). After removal of 0 bases from V and 5 bases from J, the junction contained 17 bases not matched to a gene. CDR3 length equals 19 residues. CDR3 residues: CASSLGLTGTGYSTDEQYF. CDR3 nucleotide sequence: TGTGCCAGCAGCTTAGGCCTAACCGGGACAGGGTACTCAACAGACGAGCAGTACTTC.

The table lists this clonotype with many counts. The rearrangement uses TRBV5-1 and TRBJ2-2, with TRBD2 matching 13 bases. Per germline, CDR1 SGHRS and CDR2 YFSETQ. This CDR3 is 16 amino acids long. Losses at the gene ends were 5 bases for V and 3 bases for J; bases not matched to a gene: 4. The CDR3 DNA is TGCGCCAGCAGTGGACTAGCGGGAGTCCACACCGGGGAGCTGTTTTTT. Encoded protein: CASSGLAGVHTGELFF.

There are a few counts of this clonotype. The gene calls are TRBV20-1 and TRBJ2-2; 9 nucleotides align to TRBD2. CDR1 DFQATT and CDR2 SNEGSKA come from the germline V gene (reference sequence). This CDR3 comprises 15 residues. V gave up 3 bases and J gave up 8 bases; unmatched junction bases: 10. CDR3 residues: CSARRVAGAGGELFF. The CDR3 bases are TGCAGTGCTAGGAGGGTAGCGGGAGCAGGGGGGGAGCTGTTTTTT.

V is TRBV15 and J is TRBJ1-1; 8 nucleotides agree with TRBD1. The ends lost 0 bases at V and 5 bases at J; junction bases unmatched: 11. The CDR3 extends over 17 amino acids. Per germline, CDR1 LNHNV and CDR2 YYDKDF (reference sequence). The CDR3 sequence: CATSRDLLTGARTEAFF. The DNA for the CDR3 is TGTGCCACCAGCAGAGATCTCTTGACAGGGGCGAGAACTGAAGCTTTCTTT.

This clonotype was recorded many times. This chain uses TRBV11-2 with TRBJ2-2, with TRBD1 identical over 10 bases. Germline trimming cut 2 bases from V and 7 bases from J; bases unmatched to any gene: 16. Germline-derived CDR1 and CDR2 are SGHAT and FQNNGV. The CDR3 has 19 amino acids. The CDR3 loop is CASSLNDRGLGVNSGELFF. The CDR3 DNA reads as TGTGCCAGCAGCTTAAACGACAGGGGGCTCGGTGTTAATAGCGGGGAGCTGTTTTTT.

This clonotype appeared a few times. V and J are TRBV5-5 and TRBJ1-1; D not resolved. This CDR3 has 14 residues. Germline assignment: CDR1 SGHKS and CDR2 YYEKEE (reference sequence). V gave up 0 bases and J gave up 5 bases, with 11 bases separating them. In DNA form, the CDR3 reads TGTGCCAGCAGCTTGGGCCCTGGTCCGACTGAAGCTTTCTTT. It translates to CASSLGPGPTEAFF. Drawing the rest from reference TRBV5-5 and TRBJ1-1, the complete variable domain is DAGVTQSPTHLIKTRGQQVTLRCSPISGHKSVSWYQQVLGQGPQFIFQYYEKEERGRGNFPDRFSARQFPNYSSELNVNALLLGDSALYLCASSLGPGPTEAFFGQGTRLTVV.

This clonotype showed up many times. The chain has TRBV24-1 and TRBJ2-7; TRBD1 might be the D (5 bases). From germline, CDR1 is KGHDR and CDR2 SFDVKD. Trimming shortened V by 7 bases and J by 5 bases, and 23 bases separated the two germline ends. The CDR3 runs 16 residues. The CDR3: CATRRTSRYRANEQYF. CDR3 DNA sequence: TGTGCCACCAGAAGGACATCCCGGTATCGGGCTAACGAGCAGTACTTC.